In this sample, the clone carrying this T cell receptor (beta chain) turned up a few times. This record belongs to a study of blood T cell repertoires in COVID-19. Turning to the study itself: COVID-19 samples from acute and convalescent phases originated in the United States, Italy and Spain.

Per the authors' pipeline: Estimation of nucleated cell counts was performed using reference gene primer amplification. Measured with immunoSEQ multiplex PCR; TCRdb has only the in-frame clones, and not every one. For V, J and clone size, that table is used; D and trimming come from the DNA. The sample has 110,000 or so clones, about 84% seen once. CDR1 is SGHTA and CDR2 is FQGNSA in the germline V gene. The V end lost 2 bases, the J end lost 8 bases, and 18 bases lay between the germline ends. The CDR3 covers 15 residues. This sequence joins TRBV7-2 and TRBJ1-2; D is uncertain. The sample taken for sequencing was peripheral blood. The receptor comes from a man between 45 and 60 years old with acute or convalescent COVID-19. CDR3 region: CASSLMGVGLGGYTF. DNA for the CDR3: TGTGCCAGCAGCTTAATGGGAGTAGGGCTCGGGGGCTACACCTTC.